This T cell receptor beta chain was identified in a study of T cell responses to AZD1222 COVID-19 vaccine. The study, taken as a whole, reports: Spike-spanning, vaccine-associated CD4 TCRs were dominant at 160-218 and 743-854. Once two AZD1222 doses were given, Spike-specific TCR breadth and depth went up.

Whether given at about 4 or about 12 weeks, second doses were pooled. Clones were read by immunoSEQ multiplex PCR, and TCRdb kept only the in-frame ones, dropping some. The sample gives approximately 130,000 clones, approximately 91% of which show up once; under 6% is in the top ten. The table lists this clone with a few counts. Antigen specificity is unknown. The sequencing here drew on peripheral blood, taken 28 days after the second AZD1222 dose. This clonotype was sampled from an adult who received the AZD1222 COVID-19 vaccine.

CDR3 nucleotides: TGTGCCAGCCGAGATGGGGGGCTCTACGAGCAGTACTTC. Its protein product is CASRDGGLYEQYF. The chain carries TRBV2 and TRBJ2-7; D could derive from TRBD1 or TRBD2 (6 bases each). Germline loops: CDR1 SNHLY, CDR2 FYNNEI. V was trimmed by 8 bases and J by 3 bases, leaving 14 bases between them. The CDR3 is 13 residues long.